The rows below give T cell receptor beta chains drawn from one sample of a study of T-cell memory formation after mild COVID-19. TCRdb reanalysed the 5' RACE reads using MiXCR and keeps one entry per CDR3 protein. The sample includes about 320,000 distinct CDR3 sequences, roughly an eighth of them seen just once. The sequenced sample was PBMCs or a T cell subset sorted from them (not recorded which). The receptors were gathered from a man between 18 and 35 years old who had mild COVID-19 (a few samples of this study predate the infection). Cell type and time point are not known. Each CDR3 is given without its conserved first and last residue. Expanded clones are given a class, and other clones once, few, many or no size at all.

abundance	v_gene	j_gene	CDR3aa
-	TRBV19	TRBJ1-6	ASSPGTWNSPLH
few	TRBV27	TRBJ1-3	ASGPTGAGNTIY
-	TRBV6-1	TRBJ2-3	ASRSSGEDTQY
few	TRBV4-2	TRBJ1-2	ASSQDPGDRAGYT
few	TRBV13	TRBJ2-3	ASKRRGTDTQY
many	TRBV5-8	TRBJ2-5	ASSRHLGETQY
-	TRBV7-9	TRBJ1-1	ASSTSTGGRTEAF
once	TRBV6-1	TRBJ1-5	ASSVDEHQPQH
-	TRBV18	TRBJ1-5	ASSPDRGRGNQPQH
few	TRBV7-2	TRBJ1-1	ASSTLQGNTEAF
-	TRBV6-6	TRBJ1-6	ASRIRDSYNSPLH
-	TRBV11-2	TRBJ2-5	ASSPRRGLETQY
-	TRBV6-2/TRBV6-3	TRBJ2-5	ASRAGLYQETQY
few	TRBV29-1	TRBJ1-2	SVEETRDRESYGYT
-	TRBV29-1	TRBJ1-1	SAGGTSGMNTEAL
few	TRBV9	TRBJ2-4	ASSEGHAENIQY
-	TRBV27	TRBJ1-5	ASSFKGAISNQPQH
few	TRBV4-2	TRBJ1-1	ASSQEGQDGTEAF
few	TRBV4-1	TRBJ1-1	ASSQDSGAKRGAF
-	TRBV5-1	TRBJ2-7	ASSFPGVDHEQY
-	TRBV2	TRBJ1-2	ASSDVGGEDFYGYT
-	TRBV19	TRBJ2-1	ASSRDRGYNEQF
-	TRBV7-8	TRBJ2-1	ASSFVRRTAIFYNEQF
-	TRBV6-5	TRBJ2-7	ASSSGTGPSYEQY
few	TRBV7-2	TRBJ1-5	ASSLGRSFNQPQH
few	TRBV5-1	TRBJ2-3	ASSLGYGGGRTDTQY
-	TRBV5-1	TRBJ2-5	ASSLAASGGAETQY
few	TRBV24-1	TRBJ2-2	ATSDRKTNTGELF
few	TRBV11-2	TRBJ2-2	ARSQDSTGELF
few	TRBV27	TRBJ2-1	ASSLGLAGHNEQF
few	TRBV4-1	TRBJ2-3	ASSLLVAGGREDTQY
many	TRBV4-2	TRBJ2-6	ASSQDESGGANVLT
-	TRBV29-1	TRBJ2-1	SVDGVGDTNNEQF
many	TRBV7-2	TRBJ1-2	ASSPTPYGYT
few	TRBV20-1	TRBJ1-5	SARKEEDQPQH
few	TRBV20-1	TRBJ1-6	SPDVPSYNSPLH